Below, 17 T cell receptor beta chains from the same sample are listed, as sequenced in a study of blood T cell repertoires in COVID-19 (dated by TCRdb to 2020 to 2021). The protocol used for the library was the immunoSEQ multiplex PCR assay. The immuneACCESS repertoire file appears here via TCRdb, limited to in-frame rearrangements. These files lack a portion of the clones; in checked studies, under half of the deficit traces to unresolved V genes, and the cause of the others is not known. The sample table holds 150,000 to 200,000 clones, of which 80% to 90% were seen once. The ten largest make up roughly 3.7% of the sample. Sequences were obtained from peripheral blood. The receptors derive from a young man with active or convalescent COVID-19.

The J gene is TRBJ1-5, the V gene TRBV7-9, with no clear D. Germline CDR1 and CDR2: SEHNR and FQNEAQ (reference sequence). Between the trimmed V and J ends, which lost 2 bases and 5 bases, there was a span of 4 bases. There are 12 residues in the CDR3. The CDR3 region is CASSLLDQPQHF. The CDR3 DNA sequence: TGTGCCAGCAGCTTATTAGATCAGCCCCAGCATTTT.

The chain carries TRBV18 and TRBJ1-4, with 7 nucleotides matching TRBD1. Germline V gives CDR1 KGHSH, CDR2 LQKENI. Germline trimming cut 6 bases from V and 5 bases from J; bases unmatched to any gene: 12. This CDR3 is built from 16 residues. This chain's CDR3 is CASSFRSGQLNEKLFF. CDR3 DNA: TGTGCCAGCTCCTTCCGCTCGGGACAGCTGAATGAAAAACTGTTTTTT.

This chain links TRBV11-3 with TRBJ2-2, with 7 positions matching TRBD2. J lost 7 bases, V lost 3 bases, and 5 bases had no gene match. Per germline, CDR1 SGHNT and CDR2 YENEEA. CDR3 length: 14 residues. CDR3 sequence (DNA): TGTGCCAGCAGCTTGCGGGGGAAAGGCGGGGAGCTGTTTTTT. Translation gives CASSLRGKGGELFF.

V gene TRBV27 combines with J gene TRBJ2-5; 8 bases match TRBD1. CDR3 size: 14 residues. The V gene's germline CDR1 is MNHEY and CDR2 SMNVEV (reference sequence). The V segment lost 4 bases and the J segment 6 bases; nucleotides outside the gene matches: 7. The chain's CDR3 is CASSSSGGWQTQYF. The CDR3, as DNA: TGTGCCAGCAGTTCCTCAGGGGGCTGGCAGACCCAGTACTTC.

The CDR3 region has the DNA TGCGCCAGCAGCTTGGGACAGAGCATCTACAATGAGCAGTTCTTC. Its translation: CASSLGQSIYNEQFF. The rearrangement joins TRBV5-1 to TRBJ2-1, with D possibly being TRBD1 (5 bases). Germline lookup yields CDR1 SGHRS and CDR2 YFSETQ. V was shortened by 0 bases and J by 3 bases, with 10 bases between the two germline ends. This CDR3 is 15 amino acids long.

This clone has only a few counts. J is TRBJ1-1 and V is TRBV18; no clear D gene. V lost 4 bases, J lost 1 base, and 4 bases lay in between. There are 12 residues in the CDR3. Germline CDR1 and CDR2: KGHSH and LQKENI. CDR3 protein: CASSRANTEAFF. CDR3 coding DNA: TGTGCCAGCTCACGGGCGAACACTGAAGCTTTCTTT.

The V gene is TRBV20-1, the J gene TRBJ1-2; D uncertain. The CDR3 contains 10 residues. CDR1 DFQATT and CDR2 SNEGSKA come from the germline V gene (reference sequence). Trimming cost V 6 bases and J 7 bases, with 9 bases left between them. CDR3 coding DNA: TGCAGTGCGGAGACTCCTGGCTACACCTTC. Its translation: CSAETPGYTF.

The chain employs TRBV6-5 and TRBJ2-5; D gene unclear. CDR3 length equals 12 residues. Germline values: CDR1 MNHEY, CDR2 SVGAGI. V was clipped by 10 bases and J by 0 bases, with 9 bases between them. CDR3 amino acids: CAIPPDQETQYF. For the CDR3, the DNA is TGTGCCATTCCCCCCGACCAAGAGACCCAGTACTTC.

The V gene is TRBV7-2, the J gene TRBJ1-6; weak D call: TRBD1 (5 bases). Germline V CDR1 and CDR2: SGHTA, FQGNSA. CDR3 length: 14 amino acids. V was cut by 6 bases and J by 7 bases, with 13 bases left in between. This CDR3 is CASRPGGINSPLHF. The CDR3 DNA sequence: TGTGCCAGCAGACCCGGGGGAATAAATTCACCCCTCCACTTT. The full variable domain, in which reference TRBV7-2 and TRBJ1-6 provide the parts outside the CDR3, is GAGVSQSPSNKVTEKGKDVELRCDPISGHTALYWYRQSLGQGLEFLIYFQGNSAPDKSGLPSDRFSAERTGGSVSTLTIQRTQQEDSAVYLCASRPGGINSPLHFGNGTRLTVT.

This clone showed up just a few times. The V and J genes are TRBV19 and TRBJ1-6, with 9 bases matching TRBD1. Trimming cost V 4 bases and J 8 bases; bases outside gene matches: 0. Germline CDR1 is LNHDA and CDR2 is SQIVND (reference sequence). The CDR3 is 13 residues long. The CDR3 DNA sequence: TGTGCCAGTAGTAGGGACAGGGATTCACCCCTCCACTTT. This gives the protein CASSRDRDSPLHF.

The V call is TRBV2, the J call TRBJ1-1; 9 positions agree with TRBD1. CDR1 is SNHLY and CDR2 is FYNNEI in the germline V gene. The CDR3 loop spans 15 amino acids. Trimming cost V 6 bases and J 5 bases; bases outside gene matches: 10. The CDR3: CASSKFGTGKTEAFF. In DNA form, the CDR3 reads TGTGCCAGCAGCAAATTTGGGACAGGGAAGACTGAAGCTTTCTTT.

The CDR3 sequence is CASSGRGAEETQYF. CDR3 in DNA: TGTGCCAGCAGCGGGCGGGGGGCAGAAGAGACCCAGTACTTC. J is TRBJ2-5 and V is TRBV7-2; 8 bases fit TRBD2. Losses at the gene ends were 5 bases for V and 3 bases for J; bases not matched to a gene: 5. CDR1 and CDR2 (germline): SGHTA, FQGNSA. This CDR3 is built from 14 residues.

This sequence joins TRBV19 and TRBJ2-7; 10 nucleotides agree with TRBD1. Germline V CDR1 and CDR2: LNHDA, SQIVND (reference sequence). V shed 10 bases, J shed 6 bases, and the junction held 9 bases outside the gene matches. This CDR3 spans 13 amino acids. The CDR3 spells CATRDRGRSEQYF. The CDR3 nucleotides read TGTGCCACCCGGGACAGGGGAAGGAGCGAGCAGTACTTC. Filled out from reference TRBV19 and TRBJ2-7, the complete variable domain reads DGGITQSPKYLFRKEGQNVTLSCEQNLNHDAMYWYRQDPGQGLRLIYYSQIVNDFQKGDIAEGYSVSREKKESFPLTVTSAQKNPTAFYLCATRDRGRSEQYFGPGTRLTVT.

This chain joins TRBV4-2 and TRBJ1-4; 9 nucleotides match TRBD1. CDR3 length equals 23 residues. The V gene's germline CDR1 is LGHNA and CDR2 YNFKEQ. The J segment lost 0 bases and the V segment lost 2 bases, leaving 22 bases of the junction unmatched. CDR3 sequence (DNA): TGTGCCAGCAGCCAATCACTAACTTCCGGGACAGGGAGTACCTTTCCAACTAATGAAAAACTGTTTTTT. It encodes CASSQSLTSGTGSTFPTNEKLFF.

The chain joins TRBV10-3 to TRBJ2-1, with D possibly being TRBD1 (5 bases). The CDR3 is 11 amino acids. Germline-derived CDR1 and CDR2 are ENHRY and SYGVKD. Trimming removed 9 bases at V and 9 bases at J, with 12 bases between. CDR3 protein: CAISVGVEQFF. The CDR3 bases are TGTGCCATATCGGTAGGGGTTGAGCAGTTCTTC.

The V call is TRBV5-4, the J call TRBJ1-2; D is unclear. Per the germline V gene, CDR1 is SGHNT and CDR2 is YYREEE (reference sequence). Trimming removed 5 bases from V and 8 bases from J, with 13 bases in between. This CDR3 has 12 amino acids. This chain's CDR3 is CASSSFSVGYTF. As DNA, the CDR3 is TGTGCCAGCAGTTCTTTCAGTGTGGGCTACACCTTC.

The genes are TRBV4-3 and TRBJ1-1; no clear D gene. Germline-derived CDR1 and CDR2 are LGHNA and YSLEER. V lost 1 base, J lost 4 bases, and 13 bases lay in between. This CDR3 has 15 residues. The CDR3 is CASSQGAGIGTEAFF. CDR3 nucleotides: TGCGCCAGCAGCCAAGGAGCAGGAATCGGCACTGAAGCTTTCTTT.